Each of the 32 T cell receptor beta chains below was sequenced from the same sample in a study of blood T cell repertoires in COVID-19. Clones were read by immunoSEQ multiplex PCR, and TCRdb kept only the in-frame ones, dropping some. The sample includes approximately 170,000 clones, 70% to 85% of them seen just once. The specimen sequenced was peripheral blood. The receptors here all came from a man aged 80 or over with COVID-19, enrolled during active disease.

In its sample, this clone was seen once. The chain uses TRBV6-5 and TRBJ2-5; 10 bases are a match to TRBD2. Germline trimming cut 6 bases from V and 5 bases from J; bases unmatched to any gene: 6. Germline CDR1 and CDR2: MNHEY and SVGAGI. This CDR3 is 14 amino acids long. Here the CDR3 DNA reads TGTGCCAGCAGGATAGCGGGGGGCCCCGAGACCCAGTACTTC. This sequence encodes CASRIAGGPETQYF.

The gene calls are TRBV11-3 and TRBJ1-2, with 7 bases aligning to TRBD1. Germline CDR1 and CDR2: SGHNT and YENEEA. CDR3 length equals 14 residues. The ends lost 5 bases at V and 6 bases at J; junction bases unmatched: 9. CDR3 in DNA: TGTGCCAGCAGCCGCGATACAGGGGATGATGGCTACACCTTC. Its protein product is CASSRDTGDDGYTF.

This chain joins TRBV27 and TRBJ1-2, with 12 bases matching TRBD1. This CDR3 contains 15 residues. With V trimmed by 5 bases and J by 7 bases, 8 bases remained unmatched. The germline V gene has CDR1 MNHEY and CDR2 SMNVEV (reference sequence). This CDR3 is CASSPGTGGATGYTF. In nucleotides, the CDR3 is TGTGCCAGCAGTCCTGGGACAGGGGGCGCGACTGGCTACACCTTC.

This sequence joins TRBV4-1 and TRBJ1-4; TRBD1 aligns across 9 bases. J was trimmed by 5 bases and V by 0 bases; bases with no gene match: 7. The germline CDR1 and CDR2 sequences are MGHRA and YSYEKL. CDR3 length equals 17 residues. CDR3: CASSQDPAGTGNEKLFF. CDR3 DNA: TGCGCCAGCAGCCAAGATCCCGCGGGGACAGGGAATGAAAAACTGTTTTTT.

The V and J genes are TRBV12-3 or TRBV12-4 and TRBJ2-3; 9 positions match TRBD1. V trimming: 2 bases; J trimming: 10 bases; junction bases outside the gene matches: 1. CDR3 length: 12 residues. The CDR3 DNA is TGTGCCAGCAGTTTAAGACAGGGGGCGCAGTATTTT. Encoded protein: CASSLRQGAQYF.

The chain has TRBV18 and TRBJ2-7, with D possibly TRBD1 on 7 matching bases. The CDR3 length is 13 residues. The V and J ends lost 2 bases and 4 bases respectively, with 9 bases between them. CDR1 and CDR2 (germline): KGHSH, LQKENI. In DNA form, the CDR3 reads TGTGCCAGCTCACCAGCAGGGGGGTACGAGCAGTACTTC. It yields the protein CASSPAGGYEQYF.

The V call is TRBV11-2, the J call TRBJ1-1, with 11 bases aligning to TRBD1. There are 14 residues in the CDR3. Germline V CDR1 and CDR2: SGHAT, FQNNGV. J lost 5 bases, V lost 6 bases, and 5 bases had no gene match. CDR3 in amino acids: CASSRTGGLTEAFF. Written as DNA, the CDR3 is TGTGCCAGCAGTCGGACAGGGGGCTTAACTGAAGCTTTCTTT.

The chain uses TRBV6-2 or TRBV6-3 and TRBJ1-5; perhaps TRBD1 as D (5 bases). This CDR3 spans 15 amino acids. V lost 2 bases and J lost 6, with 14 bases in between. Per germline, CDR1 MNHEY and CDR2 SVGEGT. CDR3 DNA sequence: TGTGCCAGCAGTTACGGGCAGGGAAGTAGTCAGCCCCAGCATTTT. It yields the protein CASSYGQGSSQPQHF.

The chain couples TRBV4-2 to TRBJ1-1, with D unresolved. CDR1 LGHNA and CDR2 YNFKEQ come from the germline V gene. The CDR3 has 15 residues. V lost 2 bases, J lost 0 bases, and 10 bases lay in between. This CDR3 reads CASSQPQKLNTEAFF. CDR3 nucleotide sequence: TGTGCCAGCAGCCAACCACAGAAGTTGAACACTGAAGCTTTCTTT.

The gene calls are TRBV7-2 and TRBJ1-5, with TRBD1 matching 7 bases. Germline assignment: CDR1 SGHTA and CDR2 FQGNSA. Trimming removed 2 bases from V and 3 bases from J; junction bases left unmatched: 4. The CDR3 contains 15 residues. CDR3 in DNA: TGTGCCAGCAGCTTAAGAGACAGGGTCAATCAGCCCCAGCATTTT. Translated, it gives CASSLRDRVNQPQHF.

The chain couples TRBV6-4 to TRBJ2-2, with D possibly being TRBD1 (6 bases). The V gene lost 6 bases and the J gene lost 1 base, with 12 bases spanning the gap. CDR1 MRHNA and CDR2 SNTAGT come from the germline V gene. CDR3 length: 15 residues. This CDR3 is CASRRTGQNTGELFF. The CDR3 DNA is TGTGCCAGCAGAAGGACGGGACAGAACACCGGGGAGCTGTTTTTT.

The chain is built from TRBV6-6 and TRBJ2-5; 7 nucleotides line up with TRBD1. Unmatched junction bases numbered 6, after V lost 1 base and J lost 7 bases. This CDR3 has 14 amino acids. Germline CDR1 and CDR2: MNHNY and SVGAGI (reference sequence). This CDR3 reads CASSYLRGRVTQYF. For the CDR3, the DNA is TGTGCCAGCAGTTACTTAAGGGGGCGAGTGACCCAGTACTTC.

This clone was found a few times. This rearrangement joins TRBV6-6 to TRBJ1-5, with a possible D match to TRBD1 (6 bases). The V gene lost 5 bases and the J gene lost 3 bases, with 14 bases spanning the gap. Germline CDR1 reads MNHNY; CDR2 reads SVGAGI (reference sequence). The CDR3 sequence is 15 residues long. DNA for the CDR3: TGTGCCAGCAGTCAGGGGAGGCAGGACAATCAGCCCCAGCATTTT. Translation gives CASSQGRQDNQPQHF.

In the case of this clone: Other DNA variants within this sample encode the same CDR3. The chain is built from TRBV10-3 and TRBJ1-2; 10 bases align to TRBD1. The CDR3 runs 14 residues. Germline assignment: CDR1 ENHRY and CDR2 SYGVKD. V trimming: 6 bases; J trimming: 2 bases; junction bases outside the gene matches: 3. The CDR3, as DNA: TGTGCCATCAGGGGGGACAGGGGAAACTATGGCTACACCTTC. Translated: CAIRGDRGNYGYTF.

The chain recombines TRBV3-1 (or the pseudogene TRBV3-2) with TRBJ2-3; no reliable D call. The V end was cut by 1 base, the J end by 4 bases, with 15 bases between. The CDR3 has 16 amino acids. The germline V gene encodes CDR1 LGHDT and CDR2 YNNKEL (reference sequence). DNA for the CDR3: TGTGCCAGCAGCCAAGGACTCGTCCTTCGGGCAGATACGCAGTATTTT. This gives the protein CASSQGLVLRADTQYF.

The V gene is TRBV20-1, the J gene TRBJ1-4, with D perhaps TRBD1 (5 bases). The germline V gene encodes CDR1 DFQATT and CDR2 SNEGSKA (reference sequence). The CDR3 sequence is 11 residues long. Trimming shortened V by 5 bases and J by 8 bases, and 9 bases separated the two germline ends. The CDR3 loop is CSAPGWEKLFF. CDR3 sequence (DNA): TGCAGTGCTCCAGGGTGGGAAAAACTGTTTTTT.

The chain employs TRBV11-3 and TRBJ2-1; 8 bases align to TRBD1. Germline values: CDR1 SGHNT, CDR2 YENEEA. J lost 6 bases, V lost 1 base, and 2 bases had no gene match. CDR3 length equals 14 residues. The CDR3: CASSLGTGFNEQFF. The CDR3 bases are TGTGCCAGCAGCTTAGGGACAGGGTTCAATGAGCAGTTCTTC.

The V and J genes are TRBV3-1 (or the pseudogene TRBV3-2) and TRBJ1-1; a weak D match, TRBD1 (5 bases). The V gene lost 1 base and the J gene lost 7 bases, with 10 bases spanning the gap. The CDR3 has 13 residues. CDR1 and CDR2 (germline): LGHDT, YNNKEL (reference sequence). The CDR3 nucleotides are TGTGCCAGCAGCCAAGTAACGCAGGGTGAAGCTTTCTTT. It translates to CASSQVTQGEAFF.

The V and J genes are TRBV27 and TRBJ1-2; 10 nucleotides match TRBD1. Germline-derived CDR1 and CDR2 are MNHEY and SMNVEV (reference sequence). The trim removed 3 bases at V and 7 bases at J, leaving 5 bases unmatched. This CDR3 has 14 amino acids. The CDR3 DNA is TGTGCCAGCAGTTTTTCAGACAGGGGGCTTGGCTACACCTTC. Translated, it gives CASSFSDRGLGYTF.

The chain combines TRBV4-1 with TRBJ1-1; TRBD1 might be the D (6 bases). This CDR3 is 14 amino acids long. The germline CDR1 and CDR2 sequences are MGHRA and YSYEKL. Trimming pared 5 bases from V and 4 bases from J, leaving 14 bases between. The CDR3 DNA is TGCGCCAGCAGCACACCCAACAGGGCCACTGAAGCTTTCTTT. This gives the protein CASSTPNRATEAFF.

The chain has TRBV3-1 (or the pseudogene TRBV3-2) and TRBJ2-5; TRBD2 aligns across 13 bases. Unmatched junction bases numbered 11, after V lost 5 bases and J lost 5 bases. The length of the CDR3 is 17 residues. CDR1 and CDR2 (germline): LGHDT, YNNKEL (reference sequence). Here the CDR3 DNA reads TGTGCCAGCAGCACACGACTAGCGGGGGGTTCCGAGGAGACCCAGTACTTC. Its translation is CASSTRLAGGSEETQYF.

The chain joins TRBV19 to TRBJ1-5; TRBD1 agrees at 7 bases. CDR1 is LNHDA, CDR2 SQIVND, per germline (reference sequence). This CDR3 spans 14 amino acids. The V segment lost 4 bases and the J segment 3 bases; nucleotides outside the gene matches: 3. The CDR3 DNA follows: TGTGCCAGTAGTAAAGGGACAGCCAATCAGCCCCAGCATTTT. Its translation: CASSKGTANQPQHF.

This clone was counted only a few times. V gene TRBV6-2 or TRBV6-3 combines with J gene TRBJ1-3; D call uncertain. V gave up 4 bases and J gave up 0 bases, with 16 bases separating them. The CDR3 has 17 residues. In germline, CDR1 is MNHEY, CDR2 SVGEGT. The CDR3 loop is CASSSMRSPRSGNTIYF. The CDR3 nucleotides are TGTGCCAGCAGTTCCATGAGGAGTCCCCGCTCTGGAAACACCATATATTTT.

The chain has TRBV14 and TRBJ2-3, with a weak D call TRBD1 (5 bases). V shed 0 bases and J shed 3 bases, with 13 bases lying between them. CDR3 length: 16 residues. Germline CDR1 and CDR2: SGHDN and FVKESK. CDR3 bases: TGTGCCAGCAGCCAAGATGGGGCGGAAGGGACAGATACGCAGTATTTT. Translation gives CASSQDGAEGTDTQYF.

V is TRBV15 and J is TRBJ1-1; no clear D. CDR3 length: 16 residues. V was cut by 3 bases and J by 0 bases, with 14 bases left in between. Germline V gene lookup returns CDR1 LNHNV and CDR2 YYDKDF (reference sequence). The CDR3 DNA follows: TGTGCCACCAGCAGGAGCGGACGATCCTTGAACACTGAAGCTTTCTTT. It specifies CATSRSGRSLNTEAFF.

CDR3 loop: CASSSLGIGGTGEQYF. The CDR3 bases are TGTGCCAGCAGCTCCCTAGGTATAGGCGGTACGGGCGAGCAGTACTTC. V gene TRBV7-2 combines with J gene TRBJ2-7; D uncertain. Trimming removed 4 bases at V and 6 bases at J, with 22 bases between. The CDR3 sequence is 16 residues long. Germline V gene data show CDR1 as SGHTA and CDR2 as FQGNSA.

A few counts support this clone. The rearrangement links TRBV6-6 to TRBJ1-3, with 7 bases that match TRBD1. The CDR3 is 16 residues long. Germline V CDR1 and CDR2: MNHNY, SVGAGI (reference sequence). Trimming removed 7 bases from V and 2 bases from J; junction bases left unmatched: 11. Written as DNA, the CDR3 is TGTGCCAGCAAGGACGGAGGGGGCACTACTGGAAACACCATATATTTT. The encoded protein is CASKDGGGTTGNTIYF.

The chain joins TRBV10-1 to TRBJ1-1; TRBD1 aligns across 12 bases. This CDR3 is built from 15 residues. The germline V gene encodes CDR1 WNHNN and CDR2 SYGVQD (reference sequence). Unmatched junction bases numbered 9, after V lost 6 bases and J lost 7 bases. CDR3 region: CASSPGTGGRDEAFF. The DNA of the CDR3 is TGCGCCAGCAGCCCCGGGACAGGGGGCCGGGATGAAGCTTTCTTT.

As DNA, the CDR3 is TGTGCCAGCAGTACATGGGACATGTCTAATGAAAAACTGTTTTTT. This codes for CASSTWDMSNEKLFF. The rearrangement joins TRBV6-2 or TRBV6-3 to TRBJ1-4, with D possibly matching TRBD1 (6 bases). Per the germline V gene, CDR1 is MNHEY and CDR2 is SVGEGT. The CDR3 has 15 residues. Trimming left V 5 bases short and J 3 bases short, with 13 bases between.

The V gene is TRBV5-6, the J gene TRBJ1-2; TRBD1 matches at 7 bases. Germline CDR1 is SGHDT and CDR2 is YYEEEE. The CDR3 extends over 16 amino acids. With 4 bases clipped from V and 1 base from J, the junction kept 10 bases outside the gene matches. In nucleotides, the CDR3 is TGTGCCAGCAGCCACCTCACTAGGGGGCTTAACTATGGCTACACCTTC. Translated: CASSHLTRGLNYGYTF.

The chain uses TRBV4-1 and TRBJ2-7; D gene ambiguous. The germline CDR1 and CDR2 sequences are MGHRA and YSYEKL. V lost 5 bases and J 2 bases, leaving 10 bases between the germline ends. This CDR3 is built from 13 residues. The CDR3 reads CASSLEQTYEQYF. CDR3 sequence (DNA): TGCGCCAGCAGCTTGGAACAGACCTACGAGCAGTACTTC.

The rearrangement joins TRBV6-1 to TRBJ1-2; D is possibly TRBD1 (5 bases). Germline V gene sequence: CDR1 MNHNS, CDR2 SASEGT. The CDR3 length is 13 residues. Trimming stripped 2 bases from V and 8 bases from J, with 12 bases between. The CDR3 DNA is TGTGCCAGCAGTGAAAGGGGATCGGAAGGCTACACCTTC. Protein sequence: CASSERGSEGYTF.